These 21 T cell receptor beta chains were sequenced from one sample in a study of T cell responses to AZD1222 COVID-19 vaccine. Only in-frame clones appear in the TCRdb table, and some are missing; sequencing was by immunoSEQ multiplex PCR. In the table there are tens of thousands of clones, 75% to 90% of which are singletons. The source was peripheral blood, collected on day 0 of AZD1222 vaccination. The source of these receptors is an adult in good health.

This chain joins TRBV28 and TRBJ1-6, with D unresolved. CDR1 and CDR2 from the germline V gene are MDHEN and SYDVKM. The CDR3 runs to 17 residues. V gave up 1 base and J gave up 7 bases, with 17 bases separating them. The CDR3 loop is CASSLFGFGRSNSPLHF. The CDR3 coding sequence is TGTGCCAGCAGTTTATTCGGGTTTGGACGATCGAATTCACCCCTCCACTTT.

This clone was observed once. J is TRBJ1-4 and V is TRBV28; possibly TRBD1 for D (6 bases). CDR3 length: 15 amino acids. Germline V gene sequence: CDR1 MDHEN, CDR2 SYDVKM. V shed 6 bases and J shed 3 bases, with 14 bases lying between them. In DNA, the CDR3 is TGTGCCAGCAGGGGGGGCTTGGACCCTAATGAAAAACTGTTTTTT. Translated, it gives CASRGGLDPNEKLFF.

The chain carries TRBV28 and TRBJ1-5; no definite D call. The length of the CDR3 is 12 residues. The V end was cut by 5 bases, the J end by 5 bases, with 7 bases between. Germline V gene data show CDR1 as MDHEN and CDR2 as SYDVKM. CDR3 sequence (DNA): TGTGCCAGCAGTCCCTCCTATCAGCCCCAGCATTTT. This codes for CASSPSYQPQHF.

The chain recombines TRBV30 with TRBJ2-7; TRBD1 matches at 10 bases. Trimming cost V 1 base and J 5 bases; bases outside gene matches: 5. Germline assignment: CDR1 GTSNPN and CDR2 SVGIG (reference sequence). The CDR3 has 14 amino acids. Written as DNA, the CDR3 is TGTGCCTGGAGTGCCGGGACAGGGGCCAACGAGCAGTACTTC. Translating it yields CAWSAGTGANEQYF.

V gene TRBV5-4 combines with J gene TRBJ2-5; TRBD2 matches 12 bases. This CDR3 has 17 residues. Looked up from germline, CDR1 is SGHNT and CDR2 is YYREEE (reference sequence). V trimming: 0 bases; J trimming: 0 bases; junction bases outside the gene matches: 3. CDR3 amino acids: CASSLGLAGGNQETQYF. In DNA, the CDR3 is TGTGCCAGCAGCTTGGGGCTAGCGGGAGGGAACCAAGAGACCCAGTACTTC. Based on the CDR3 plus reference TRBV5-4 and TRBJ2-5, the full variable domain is ETGVTQSPTHLIKTRGQQVTLRCSSQSGHNTVSWYQQALGQGPQFIFQYYREEENGRGNFPPRFSGLQFPNYSSELNVNALELDDSALYLCASSLGLAGGNQETQYFGPGTRLLVL.

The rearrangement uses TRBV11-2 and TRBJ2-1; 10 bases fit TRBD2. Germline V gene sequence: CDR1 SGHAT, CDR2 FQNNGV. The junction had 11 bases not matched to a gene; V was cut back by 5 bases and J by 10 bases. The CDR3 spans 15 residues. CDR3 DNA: TGTGCCAGCAGCATTGGCGCTAGCGGGAGTACCGAGCAGTTCTTC. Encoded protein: CASSIGASGSTEQFF.

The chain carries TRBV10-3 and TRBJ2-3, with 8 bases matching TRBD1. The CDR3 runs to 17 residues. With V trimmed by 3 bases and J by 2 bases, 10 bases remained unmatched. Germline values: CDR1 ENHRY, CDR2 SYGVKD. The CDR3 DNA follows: TGTGCCATCAGTGACCAGGGGGCGGGACGGTACACAGATACGCAGTATTTT. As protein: CAISDQGAGRYTDTQYF.

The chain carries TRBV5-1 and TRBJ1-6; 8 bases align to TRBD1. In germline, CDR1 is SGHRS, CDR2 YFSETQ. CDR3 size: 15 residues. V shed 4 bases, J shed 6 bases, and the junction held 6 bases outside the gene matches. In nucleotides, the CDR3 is TGCGCCAGCAGCCAGACAGGGGACGGTAATTCACCCCTCCACTTT. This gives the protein CASSQTGDGNSPLHF.

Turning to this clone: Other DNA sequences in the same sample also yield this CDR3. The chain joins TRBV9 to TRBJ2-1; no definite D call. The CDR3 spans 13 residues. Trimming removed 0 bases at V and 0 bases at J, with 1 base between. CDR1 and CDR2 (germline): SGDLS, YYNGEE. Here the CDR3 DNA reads TGTGCCAGCAGCGTAGGCTCCTACAATGAGCAGTTCTTC. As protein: CASSVGSYNEQFF. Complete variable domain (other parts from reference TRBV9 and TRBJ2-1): DSGVTQTPKHLITATGQRVTLRCSPRSGDLSVYWYQQSLDQGLQFLIQYYNGEERAKGNILERFSAQQFPDLHSELNLSSLELGDSALYFCASSVGSYNEQFFGPGTRLTVL.

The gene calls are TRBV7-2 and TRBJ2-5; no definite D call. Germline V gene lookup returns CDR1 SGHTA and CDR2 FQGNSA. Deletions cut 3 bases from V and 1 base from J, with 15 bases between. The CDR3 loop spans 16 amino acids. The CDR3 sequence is CASSFWAPPVQETQYF. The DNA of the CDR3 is TGTGCCAGCAGCTTTTGGGCGCCGCCGGTCCAAGAGACCCAGTACTTC.

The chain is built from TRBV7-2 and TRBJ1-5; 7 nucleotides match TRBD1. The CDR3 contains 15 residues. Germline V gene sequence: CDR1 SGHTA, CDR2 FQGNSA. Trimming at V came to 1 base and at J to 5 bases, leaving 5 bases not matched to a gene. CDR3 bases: TGTGCCAGCAGCTTAGAGGTCAGGGGGGATCAGCCCCAGCATTTT. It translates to CASSLEVRGDQPQHF.

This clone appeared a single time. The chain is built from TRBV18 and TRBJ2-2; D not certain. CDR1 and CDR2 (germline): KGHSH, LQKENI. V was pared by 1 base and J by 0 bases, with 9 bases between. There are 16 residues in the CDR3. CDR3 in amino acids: CASSPLSQTNTGELFF. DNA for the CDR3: TGTGCCAGCTCACCACTATCACAGACGAACACCGGGGAGCTGTTTTTT.

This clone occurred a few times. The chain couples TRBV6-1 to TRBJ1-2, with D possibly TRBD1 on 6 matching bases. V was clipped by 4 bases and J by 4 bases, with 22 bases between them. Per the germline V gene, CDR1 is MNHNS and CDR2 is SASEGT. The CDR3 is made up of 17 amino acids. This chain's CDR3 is CASSGGAAGPGVYGYTF. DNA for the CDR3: TGTGCCAGCAGTGGGGGGGCTGCAGGGCCGGGCGTCTATGGCTACACCTTC.

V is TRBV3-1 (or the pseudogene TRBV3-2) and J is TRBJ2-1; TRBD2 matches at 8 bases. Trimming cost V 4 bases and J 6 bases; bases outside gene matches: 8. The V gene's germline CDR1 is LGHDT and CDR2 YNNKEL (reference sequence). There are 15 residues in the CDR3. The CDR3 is CASSPRLASPNEQFF. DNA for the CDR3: TGTGCCAGCAGCCCCCGACTAGCGTCCCCCAATGAGCAGTTCTTC.

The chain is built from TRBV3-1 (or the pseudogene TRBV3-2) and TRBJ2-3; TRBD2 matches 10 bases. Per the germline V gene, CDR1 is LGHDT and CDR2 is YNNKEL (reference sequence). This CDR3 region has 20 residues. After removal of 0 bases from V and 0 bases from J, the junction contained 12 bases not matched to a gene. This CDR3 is CASSQDFYVAGGPSTDTQYF. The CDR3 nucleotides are TGTGCCAGCAGCCAAGATTTCTACGTAGCGGGAGGTCCGAGCACAGATACGCAGTATTTT.

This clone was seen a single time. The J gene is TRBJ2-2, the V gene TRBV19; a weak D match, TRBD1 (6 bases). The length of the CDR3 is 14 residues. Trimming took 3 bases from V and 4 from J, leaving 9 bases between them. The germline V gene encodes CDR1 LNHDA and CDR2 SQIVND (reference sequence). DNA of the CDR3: TGTGCCAGTAGTATGGGGGCGGTCACCGGGGAGCTGTTTTTT. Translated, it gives CASSMGAVTGELFF.

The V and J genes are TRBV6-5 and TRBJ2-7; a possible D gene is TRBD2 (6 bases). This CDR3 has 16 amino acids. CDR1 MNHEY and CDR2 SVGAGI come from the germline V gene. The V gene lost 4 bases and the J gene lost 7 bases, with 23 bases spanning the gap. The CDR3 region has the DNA TGTGCCAGCAGTTTCAGGCGGGACGAGATCTACGGGGAGCAGTACTTC. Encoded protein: CASSFRRDEIYGEQYF.

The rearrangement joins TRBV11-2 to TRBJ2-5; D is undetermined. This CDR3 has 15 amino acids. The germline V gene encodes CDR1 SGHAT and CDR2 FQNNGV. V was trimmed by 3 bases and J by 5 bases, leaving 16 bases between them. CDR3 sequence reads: CASSFSHRPGETQYF. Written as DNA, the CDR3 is TGTGCCAGCAGCTTCTCCCATCGACCGGGCGAGACCCAGTACTTC.

CDR3 protein: CATSDLRTADNSPLHF. CDR3 nucleotide sequence: TGTGCCACCAGTGATTTGCGGACTGCAGATAATTCACCCCTCCACTTT. The gene calls are TRBV24-1 and TRBJ1-6; D gene ambiguous. Trimming left V 0 bases short and J 5 bases short, with 10 bases between. The CDR3 spans 16 residues. CDR1 is KGHDR, CDR2 SFDVKD, per germline.

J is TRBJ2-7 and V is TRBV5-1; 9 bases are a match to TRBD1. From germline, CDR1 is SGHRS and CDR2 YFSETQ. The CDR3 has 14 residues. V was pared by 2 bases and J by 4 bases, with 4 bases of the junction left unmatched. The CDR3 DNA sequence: TGCGCCAGCAGCTTTGACAGGGGGGAGTACGAGCAGTACTTC. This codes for CASSFDRGEYEQYF. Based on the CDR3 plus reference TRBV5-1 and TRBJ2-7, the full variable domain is KAGVTQTPRYLIKTRGQQVTLSCSPISGHRSVSWYQQTPGQGLQFLFEYFSETQRNKGNFPGRFSGRQFSNSRSEMNVSTLELGDSALYLCASSFDRGEYEQYFGPGTRLTVT.

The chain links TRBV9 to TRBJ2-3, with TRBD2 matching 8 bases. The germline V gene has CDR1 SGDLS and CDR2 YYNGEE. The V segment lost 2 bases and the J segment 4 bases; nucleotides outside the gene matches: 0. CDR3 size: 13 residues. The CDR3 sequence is CASSVGLADTQYF. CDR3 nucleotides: TGTGCCAGCAGCGTGGGACTAGCAGATACGCAGTATTTT.